The 7 T cell receptor beta chains given below trace back to one sample, sequenced in a study of spatial heterogeneity in lung cancer. Time point here: sample taken at primary tumor resection. The study sequenced unsorted whole RNA from tumor, nontumor lung or frozen PBMC. TCRdb ran MiXCR on the 5' RACE reads and lists one entry per CDR3 protein. The sample includes some 85,000 distinct CDR3 sequences, 15% to 20% of them seen just once. The specimen comprised PBMCs, sampled at surgery. Receptors were obtained from a male donor with early-stage non-small cell lung cancer.

The chain couples TRBV18 to TRBJ1-1, with D perhaps TRBD1 (5 bases). V lost 6 bases and J 3 bases, leaving 20 bases between the germline ends. The CDR3 sequence is 16 residues long. Germline V CDR1 and CDR2: KGHSH, LQKENI. DNA of the CDR3: TGTGCCAGCTCCCTCAACGTATGGGGGATGGACACTGAAGCTTTCTTT. It encodes CASSLNVWGMDTEAFF.

The rearrangement joins TRBV7-2 to TRBJ1-1; D unresolved. CDR3 length: 13 residues. Germline assignment: CDR1 SGHTA and CDR2 FQGNSA. V dropped 4 bases and J dropped 1 base, with 7 bases sitting between them. The CDR3 is CASSYEENTEAFF. The CDR3 DNA reads as TGTGCCAGCAGCTATGAGGAGAACACTGAAGCTTTCTTT.

This clonotype occurred once. This chain joins TRBV20-1 and TRBJ2-5; D gene ambiguous. Germline CDR1 and CDR2: DFQATT and SNEGSKA (reference sequence). The CDR3 covers 14 residues. Trimming shortened V by 6 bases and J by 4 bases, and 18 bases separated the two germline ends. The CDR3 spells CSAPSGLDGETQYF. CDR3 nucleotides: TGCAGTGCCCCCTCCGGGCTAGATGGAGAGACCCAGTACTTC.

The chain recombines TRBV5-1 with TRBJ2-3; possibly TRBD1 for D (6 bases). Trimming left V 0 bases short and J 0 bases short, with 11 bases between. The CDR3 runs 16 residues. In germline, CDR1 is SGHRS, CDR2 YFSETQ. CDR3 nucleotides: TGCGCCAGCAGCTTGGGGCAGGGGATTAGCACAGATACGCAGTATTTT. It translates to CASSLGQGISTDTQYF.

The chain has TRBV14 and TRBJ1-3; TRBD1 is a possible D gene (6 bases). This CDR3 has 17 amino acids. V was cut by 7 bases and J by 0 bases, with 19 bases left in between. CDR1 SGHDN and CDR2 FVKESK come from the germline V gene. The CDR3 DNA reads TGTGCCAGCACCCGGGGGACAAGATATTCCTCTGGAAACACCATATATTTT. Amino acids: CASTRGTRYSSGNTIYF.

This clonotype turned up a few times. The rearrangement links TRBV12-3 or TRBV12-4 to TRBJ2-2; 13 bases are shared with TRBD2. The CDR3 covers 20 residues. The V segment lost 2 bases and the J segment 7 bases; nucleotides outside the gene matches: 16. The CDR3 DNA is TGTGCCAGCAGTTTATACCCCCCCGGGACTAGCGGGAATCTCGTCGGGGAGCTGTTTTTT. As protein: CASSLYPPGTSGNLVGELFF.

The table lists this clonotype with many counts. The CDR3, as DNA: TGTGCCAGCAGGCGCGGGACTAGCGTGAGAGAGACCCAGTACTTC. It translates to CASRRGTSVRETQYF. V gene TRBV12-3 or TRBV12-4 combines with J gene TRBJ2-5; 10 nucleotides agree with TRBD2. The length of the CDR3 is 15 residues. Trimming took 6 bases from V and 4 from J; bases not matched to a gene: 8.